One and the same sample provided the 25 T cell receptor beta chains below, sequenced in a study of shared clonotypes between healthy human individuals. It was CD45RO-negative cells, positively selected for CCR7, that made up naive CD8 cells, with terminally differentiated effector memory CD45RA+ cells excluded. The protocol was immunoSEQ multiplex PCR, while the TCRdb copy is restricted to in-frame clones and leaves out a portion. The sample yields under 850,000 clones, about 92% seen once. What was sequenced was naive CD8+ T cells sorted from blood. All receptors come from a man younger than 45 in good health.

The rearrangement joins TRBV27 to TRBJ2-1, with 8 bases that match TRBD1. The CDR3 totals 15 residues. The germline CDR1 and CDR2 sequences are MNHEY and SMNVEV (reference sequence). The junction had 8 bases not matched to a gene; V was cut back by 3 bases and J by 7 bases. Written as DNA, the CDR3 is TGTGCCAGCAGTTTGGGGACAGGAATTGGGAATGAGCAGTTCTTC. Protein product: CASSLGTGIGNEQFF.

The V and J genes are TRBV10-3 and TRBJ2-3, with TRBD1 as a possible D gene (6 bases). CDR3 length equals 16 residues. CDR1 is ENHRY, CDR2 SYGVKD, per germline. V was clipped by 7 bases and J by 6 bases, with 23 bases between them. CDR3 sequence (DNA): TGTGCCATCAACAGGGAGTTGGGACCCCGAGGGGATACGCAGTATTTT. Protein product: CAINRELGPRGDTQYF.

This clone showed up just once. The J gene is TRBJ1-2, the V gene TRBV2; 7 bases map to TRBD1. The CDR3 runs to 12 residues. V shed 8 bases, J shed 6 bases, and the junction held 6 bases outside the gene matches. Looked up from germline, CDR1 is SNHLY and CDR2 is FYNNEI. The CDR3 sequence: CASQGVRDGYTF. The CDR3 nucleotides read TGTGCCAGCCAGGGGGTAAGGGATGGCTACACCTTC.

This sequence joins TRBV19 and TRBJ2-1, with 9 bases identical to TRBD2. The CDR3 contains 17 residues. CDR1 and CDR2 (germline): LNHDA, SQIVND (reference sequence). V shed 0 bases, J shed 3 bases, and the junction held 6 bases outside the gene matches. This chain's CDR3 is CASSIDQAGGIYNEQFF. The CDR3 DNA sequence: TGTGCCAGTAGTATAGATCAGGCGGGAGGGATCTACAATGAGCAGTTCTTC.

For this clone: This sample includes further DNA sequences coding for the same CDR3. The chain has TRBV20-1 and TRBJ1-1; D is unclear. Germline V CDR1 and CDR2: DFQATT, SNEGSKA (reference sequence). The CDR3 is 11 residues long. V was clipped by 6 bases and J by 3 bases, with 8 bases between them. CDR3 loop: CSARDYTEAFF. CDR3 bases: TGCAGTGCCCGTGACTACACTGAAGCTTTCTTT.

A remark on this clone: This same CDR3 is encoded by further DNA sequences in the sample. The gene calls are TRBV20-1 and TRBJ2-3; unclear D gene. The germline V gene has CDR1 DFQATT and CDR2 SNEGSKA (reference sequence). V lost 2 bases and J 4 bases, leaving 4 bases between the germline ends. This CDR3 contains 11 residues. The chain's CDR3 is CSARLADTQYF. The DNA for the CDR3 is TGCAGTGCTAGACTAGCAGATACGCAGTATTTT.

This chain connects TRBV7-6 to TRBJ2-2, with D perhaps TRBD2 (5 bases). Germline CDR1 SGHVS, CDR2 FNYEAQ. V gave up 3 bases and J gave up 0 bases, with 11 bases separating them. The CDR3 covers 16 residues. The CDR3 sequence: CASSLGAAANTGELFF. CDR3 coding DNA: TGTGCCAGCAGCTTGGGCGCAGCGGCGAACACCGGGGAGCTGTTTTTT.

This chain's CDR3 is CSATSGRAIPYEQYF. The CDR3 DNA sequence: TGCAGCGCGACTAGCGGGAGGGCCATTCCCTACGAGCAGTACTTC. The genes are TRBV29-1 and TRBJ2-7; 14 nucleotides match TRBD2. CDR3 length: 15 amino acids. Trimming at V came to 7 bases and at J to 2 bases, leaving 7 bases not matched to a gene. The germline CDR1 and CDR2 sequences are SQVTM and ANQGSEA.

The rearrangement links TRBV2 to TRBJ2-1, with 7 bases aligning to TRBD2. This CDR3 contains 15 residues. The V gene's germline CDR1 is SNHLY and CDR2 FYNNEI. After removal of 2 bases from V and 8 bases from J, the junction contained 9 bases not matched to a gene. CDR3 in amino acids: CASSEIAGFIYEQFF. The CDR3 region has the DNA TGTGCCAGCAGTGAAATAGCGGGCTTTATCTATGAGCAGTTCTTC.

The chain links TRBV27 to TRBJ2-5; TRBD2 might be the D (6 bases). With 3 bases removed from V and 4 bases from J, the gap between germline ends came to 12 bases. CDR3 size: 14 residues. Germline CDR1 and CDR2: MNHEY and SMNVEV (reference sequence). CDR3 loop: CASSLTPRGETQYF. CDR3 sequence (DNA): TGTGCCAGCAGTTTGACCCCGCGGGGAGAGACCCAGTACTTC.

Here the CDR3 reads CASPSGLPFTYEQYF. CDR3 DNA: TGTGCCAGCCCTTCGGGTCTACCCTTTACCTACGAGCAGTACTTC. V and J are TRBV27 and TRBJ2-7; D is undetermined. The length of the CDR3 is 15 residues. V lost 8 bases and J lost 2, with 19 bases in between. Per the germline V gene, CDR1 is MNHEY and CDR2 is SMNVEV (reference sequence).

The V gene is TRBV7-9, the J gene TRBJ1-1; D possibly corresponds to TRBD1 (5 bases). Trimming shortened V by 5 bases and J by 0 bases, and 10 bases separated the two germline ends. Looked up from germline, CDR1 is SEHNR and CDR2 is FQNEAQ (reference sequence). The CDR3 runs 14 residues. The CDR3 sequence is CASSALDMNTEAFF. In DNA form, the CDR3 reads TGTGCCAGCAGCGCGTTGGACATGAACACTGAAGCTTTCTTT. Full variable domain (rest looked up from reference TRBV7-9 and TRBJ1-1): DTGVSQNPRHKITKRGQNVTFRCDPISEHNRLYWYRQTLGQGPEFLTYFQNEAQLEKSRLLSDRFSAERPKGSFSTLEIQRTEQGDSAMYLCASSALDMNTEAFFGQGTRLTVV.

V gene TRBV27 combines with J gene TRBJ2-3; D remains ambiguous. Trimming took off 1 base at V and 2 bases at J, with 7 bases between the two ends. Germline V gene lookup returns CDR1 MNHEY and CDR2 SMNVEV (reference sequence). The CDR3 is 14 amino acids. The CDR3 loop is CASSLYQNTDTQYF. The DNA of the CDR3 is TGTGCCAGCAGTTTATACCAGAACACAGATACGCAGTATTTT.

Comment on this clone: The same CDR3 can be traced to other DNA sequences in this sample. V is TRBV27 and J is TRBJ2-7; 7 bases are shared with TRBD1. CDR3 length: 12 amino acids. The J segment lost 1 base and the V segment lost 6 bases, leaving 0 bases of the junction unmatched. Germline V CDR1 and CDR2: MNHEY, SMNVEV (reference sequence). The CDR3 protein is CASRGQSYEQYF. The CDR3 nucleotides are TGTGCCAGCAGGGGACAGTCCTACGAGCAGTACTTC.

This chain joins TRBV29-1 and TRBJ2-7, with TRBD1 matching 7 bases. The CDR3 has 17 residues. Germline V lookup: CDR1 SQVTM, CDR2 ANQGSEA. V was pared by 1 base and J by 0 bases, with 12 bases of the junction left unmatched. The CDR3 DNA is TGCAGCGTTGAAGGTAGTTTCCGGGACAGCGACTCCTACGAGCAGTACTTC. This gives the protein CSVEGSFRDSDSYEQYF.

This chain joins TRBV11-2 and TRBJ2-1; D is perhaps TRBD1 (6 bases). This CDR3 contains 14 residues. The germline V and J ends were trimmed by 1 base and 9 bases, with 13 bases remaining between them. Germline V CDR1 and CDR2: SGHAT, FQNNGV. The CDR3: CASSLAPGVSEQFF. CDR3 DNA: TGTGCCAGCAGCTTAGCTCCAGGGGTCAGTGAGCAGTTCTTC.

This chain connects TRBV7-6 to TRBJ2-1; TRBD2 agrees at 7 bases. The V and J ends lost 1 base and 8 bases, in that order; junction bases with no gene match: 5. CDR3 size: 14 residues. Germline V gives CDR1 SGHVS, CDR2 FNYEAQ. DNA for the CDR3: TGTGCCAGCAGCTTAGTGGCGGGAGCGGATGAGCAGTTCTTC. As protein: CASSLVAGADEQFF.

The V gene is TRBV28, the J gene TRBJ2-1, with 8 positions matching TRBD1. Germline CDR1 is MDHEN and CDR2 is SYDVKM. Unmatched junction bases numbered 3, after V lost 5 bases and J lost 9 bases. The CDR3 consists of 12 residues. DNA of the CDR3: TGTGCCAGCAGTGTCGACAGGGGTGAGCAGTTCTTC. This sequence encodes CASSVDRGEQFF.

Written as DNA, the CDR3 is TGTGCCACCAGCCGACTAGGAACAGACGAGCAGTACTTC. Protein sequence: CATSRLGTDEQYF. The chain has TRBV15 and TRBJ2-7, with a weak D call TRBD2 (6 bases). Trimming pared 5 bases from V and 5 bases from J, leaving 13 bases between. This CDR3 is built from 13 residues. Germline V gene sequence: CDR1 LNHNV, CDR2 YYDKDF (reference sequence).

The V and J genes are TRBV6-4 and TRBJ1-2, with D perhaps matching TRBD1 (5 bases). Germline V gives CDR1 MRHNA, CDR2 SNTAGT. The CDR3 is 16 residues long. Trimming took 0 bases from V and 7 from J, leaving 18 bases between them. The CDR3 DNA reads as TGTGCCAGCAGTGACTCGACCCGGGACCGGCAGGGTGGCTACACCTTC. It codes for CASSDSTRDRQGGYTF.

This chain connects TRBV29-1 to TRBJ2-7, with D perhaps matching TRBD1 or TRBD2 (5 bases each). The V and J ends lost 4 bases and 0 bases respectively, with 19 bases between them. Germline CDR1 and CDR2: SQVTM and ANQGSEA. The CDR3 extends over 16 amino acids. As DNA, the CDR3 is TGCAGCGTTGCTGATGGGGGTCCCAGGAGCTCCTACGAGCAGTACTTC. It yields the protein CSVADGGPRSSYEQYF.

The genes are TRBV28 and TRBJ1-5, with a weak D call TRBD1 (5 bases). CDR1 MDHEN and CDR2 SYDVKM come from the germline V gene. The germline V and J ends were trimmed by 5 bases and 5 bases, with 13 bases remaining between them. The CDR3 sequence is 14 residues long. This CDR3 reads CASSPSRGDQPQHF. CDR3 DNA: TGTGCCAGCAGTCCATCACGGGGGGATCAGCCCCAGCATTTT.

As to this clone: Other DNA sequences from this sample encode an identical CDR3 as well. The chain carries TRBV9 and TRBJ2-3, with TRBD2 as a possible D gene (6 bases). The CDR3 has 14 amino acids. V lost 1 base and J lost 2, with 8 bases in between. CDR1 is SGDLS, CDR2 YYNGEE, per germline. Here the CDR3 reads CASSVSGVTDTQYF. The CDR3 DNA follows: TGTGCCAGCAGCGTATCGGGAGTCACAGATACGCAGTATTTT.

The chain employs TRBV19 and TRBJ2-2; 14 nucleotides line up with TRBD2. CDR1 LNHDA and CDR2 SQIVND come from the germline V gene (reference sequence). There are 17 residues in the CDR3. V was pared by 5 bases and J by 4 bases, with 6 bases of the junction left unmatched. The CDR3 nucleotides are TGTGCCAGTAGTCCCCCGGGACTAGCGGGAGCCACCGGGGAGCTGTTTTTT. Its translation is CASSPPGLAGATGELFF.

The V call is TRBV28, the J call TRBJ2-7; tentative D call: TRBD2 (6 bases). Looked up from germline, CDR1 is MDHEN and CDR2 is SYDVKM. The CDR3 totals 16 residues. Trimming stripped 0 bases from V and 2 bases from J, with 14 bases between. CDR3 DNA: TGTGCCAGCAGTTTATGGGGTTCGGAGGGACCCTACGAGCAGTACTTC. It is translated as CASSLWGSEGPYEQYF.